One sample yielded the 25 T cell receptor beta chains listed below, sequenced in a study of vaccination and CD4 T cells after COVID-19. The antigens for these receptors are not known. With the Oncomine TCR Beta short-read assay, DNA from cultured CD4+ T cells was sequenced. MiXCR was run by TCRdb on the PCR reads, yielding one entry per CDR3 protein. The sample comprises some 8,000 distinct CDR3 sequences, less than 60% of which are singletons, and about 49% rests with the top ten. Treatment defined: 10-day PBMC culture with coronavirus spike peptide pools or control peptides (ViraFEST assay). Sequencing input: CD4+ T cells from blood, cultured in vitro. The origin of the receptors is a human donor who had recovered from COVID-19.

V and J are TRBV4-1 and TRBJ1-2, with D maybe TRBD1 (6 bases). Germline V lookup: CDR1 MGHRA, CDR2 YSYEKL. The CDR3 totals 17 residues. The V end lost 0 bases, the J end lost 3 bases, and 17 bases lay between the germline ends. The CDR3 DNA reads TGCGCCAGCAGCCAAGATCTTCTGGGGGGCGCGTACTATGGCTACACCTTC. Protein product: CASSQDLLGGAYYGYTF.

This chain connects TRBV7-9 to TRBJ2-4; 9 nucleotides align to TRBD2. This CDR3 spans 18 amino acids. CDR1 SEHNR and CDR2 FQNEAQ come from the germline V gene (reference sequence). The V gene end was trimmed by 3 bases and the J gene end by 7 bases; junction bases not matched to a gene: 16. The CDR3 nucleotides are TGTGCCAGCAGCTTGGGACTAGCTGGATCTGAGAGTAGGAACATTCAGTACTTC. Translation gives CASSLGLAGSESRNIQYF.

This rearrangement joins TRBV7-9 to TRBJ2-5, with 7 bases identical to TRBD1. Trimming cost V 6 bases and J 0 bases; bases outside gene matches: 4. This CDR3 is 14 amino acids long. CDR1 and CDR2 from the germline V gene are SEHNR and FQNEAQ (reference sequence). Written as DNA, the CDR3 is TGTGCCAGCAGTACACAGGGGTACCAAGAGACCCAGTACTTC. Amino acid sequence: CASSTQGYQETQYF.

This clonotype was picked up a small number of times. This chain links TRBV30 with TRBJ1-6; D ambiguous. V shed 3 bases and J shed 7 bases, with 13 bases lying between them. This CDR3 contains 14 residues. Germline CDR1 is GTSNPN and CDR2 is SVGIG (reference sequence). CDR3 region: CAWRPGQKNSPLHF. The CDR3 DNA is TGTGCCTGGAGACCGGGCCAGAAGAATTCACCCCTCCACTTT.

This clonotype has just one count. The chain employs TRBV20-1 and TRBJ2-1; possible D gene TRBD1, 5 bases. The V end lost 5 bases, the J end lost 6 bases, and 14 bases lay between the germline ends. CDR3 length: 13 amino acids. Germline-derived CDR1 and CDR2 are DFQATT and SNEGSKA (reference sequence). This CDR3 is CSAPSQGGNEQFF. The DNA of the CDR3 is TGCAGTGCTCCTTCGCAGGGCGGCAATGAGCAGTTCTTC.

The V gene is TRBV10-3, the J gene TRBJ1-5; D may be TRBD1 (5 bases). Germline CDR1 reads ENHRY; CDR2 reads SYGVKD. V was trimmed by 3 bases and J by 6 bases, leaving 12 bases between them. CDR3 length: 14 amino acids. This chain's CDR3 is CAISESGEGQPQHF. The CDR3 DNA reads TGTGCCATCAGTGAATCGGGGGAGGGTCAGCCCCAGCATTTT.

The V call is TRBV6-5, the J call TRBJ2-7, with unresolved D. Trimming took 0 bases from V and 2 from J, leaving 8 bases between them. CDR3 length: 14 amino acids. Germline assignment: CDR1 MNHEY and CDR2 SVGAGI. This chain's CDR3 is CASSYSSRPYEQYF. CDR3 DNA sequence: TGTGCCAGCAGTTACTCGTCACGTCCCTACGAGCAGTACTTC.

In its sample, this clonotype was seen a few times. The rearrangement links TRBV19 to TRBJ2-3, with 7 nucleotides matching TRBD2. V shed 3 bases, J shed 2 bases, and the junction held 5 bases outside the gene matches. CDR3 size: 15 residues. Germline CDR1 LNHDA, CDR2 SQIVND (reference sequence). The CDR3 loop reads CASSMTGLHTDTQYF. In DNA form, the CDR3 reads TGTGCCAGTAGTATGACGGGACTACACACAGATACGCAGTATTTT.

V gene TRBV5-1 combines with J gene TRBJ2-2; D gene uncertain. The V end lost 4 bases, the J end lost 3 bases, and 13 bases lay between the germline ends. CDR1 is SGHRS, CDR2 YFSETQ, per germline. The CDR3 length is 15 residues. The CDR3 coding sequence is TGCGCCAGCAGCCTTATGACAAGAGACACCGGGGAGCTGTTTTTT. This encodes CASSLMTRDTGELFF.

The chain employs TRBV19 and TRBJ1-1, with D possibly being TRBD1 (5 bases). The germline CDR1 and CDR2 sequences are LNHDA and SQIVND (reference sequence). The ends were cut back, 6 bases at V and 0 bases at J, with 17 bases in the middle. This CDR3 region has 16 residues. The CDR3 loop is CASRSRDRRMNTEAFF. The CDR3 DNA reads TGTGCCAGTAGGAGCCGGGACCGAAGAATGAACACTGAAGCTTTCTTT.

This clonotype occurred a few times. This chain links TRBV4-3 with TRBJ1-2; 7 bases agree with TRBD1. The CDR3 spans 14 residues. Germline V lookup: CDR1 LGHNA, CDR2 YSLEER. V lost 0 bases, J lost 7 bases, and 5 bases stayed unmatched. The CDR3 reads CASSQDGTEAGYTF. CDR3 in DNA: TGCGCCAGCAGCCAAGATGGGACAGAAGCTGGCTACACCTTC.

The rearrangement joins TRBV11-2 to TRBJ1-1; D perhaps matches TRBD1 (6 bases). This CDR3 contains 15 residues. Per germline, CDR1 SGHAT and CDR2 FQNNGV. Trimming stripped 2 bases from V and 2 bases from J, with 12 bases between. In nucleotides, the CDR3 is TGTGCCAGCAGCTTACTAGCAGGGGTTAACACTGAAGCTTTCTTT. This sequence encodes CASSLLAGVNTEAFF.

About this clonotype: At one of its ends the junction is not consistent with the germline gene, which may arise from a read error. This sequence joins TRBV11-2 and TRBJ1-1; TRBD1 is a possible D gene (6 bases). The germline CDR1 and CDR2 sequences are SGHAT and FQNNGV. This CDR3 is built from 14 residues. CDR3 loop: CASSPEGGRLKALF. The CDR3 bases are TGTGCCAGCAGCCCCGAGGGGGGCAGATTAAAAGCTCTCTTT.

The chain joins TRBV20-1 to TRBJ1-2; 7 nucleotides agree with TRBD1. V dropped 6 bases and J dropped 2; count of bases not matched to a gene: 6. Germline V gives CDR1 DFQATT, CDR2 SNEGSKA (reference sequence). This CDR3 has 13 residues. DNA for the CDR3: TGCAGTGCCACCGGACAGGCCAACTATGGCTACACCTTC. Amino acids: CSATGQANYGYTF.

This clonotype was found a few times. The rearrangement uses TRBV20-1 and TRBJ2-5; D unresolved. Trimming left V 0 bases short and J 4 bases short, with 24 bases between. Germline V gene lookup returns CDR1 DFQATT and CDR2 SNEGSKA (reference sequence). The CDR3 contains 18 residues. Here the CDR3 reads CSARDRDWLSQPSETQYF. CDR3 in DNA: TGCAGTGCTAGAGATAGAGACTGGCTCTCCCAGCCTTCAGAGACCCAGTACTTC.

This chain connects TRBV5-1 to TRBJ2-3; no definite D call. This CDR3 spans 12 amino acids. Germline-derived CDR1 and CDR2 are SGHRS and YFSETQ. The V end lost 3 bases, the J end lost 2 bases, and 4 bases lay between the germline ends. This CDR3 reads CASSYNTDTQYF. The CDR3 DNA reads as TGCGCCAGCAGCTACAACACAGATACGCAGTATTTT.

A few counts support this clonotype. V is TRBV7-2 and J is TRBJ2-1; 13 bases map to TRBD2. Looked up from germline, CDR1 is SGHTA and CDR2 is FQGNSA. The CDR3 consists of 15 residues. Losses at the gene ends were 4 bases for V and 7 bases for J; bases not matched to a gene: 4. The CDR3, as DNA: TGTGCCAGCAGCTGGACTAGCGGGAGTTTAAATGAGCAGTTCTTC. As protein: CASSWTSGSLNEQFF.

V is TRBV7-9 and J is TRBJ2-6; D not resolved. The CDR3 length is 14 residues. Germline V lookup: CDR1 SEHNR, CDR2 FQNEAQ (reference sequence). The V end was cut by 4 bases, the J end by 4 bases, with 8 bases between. The CDR3 sequence is CASSSFRGANVLTF. The CDR3 DNA reads TGTGCCAGCAGCTCGTTTCGGGGGGCCAACGTCCTGACTTTC.

J is TRBJ1-3 and V is TRBV5-5; D may be TRBD1 (6 bases). CDR1 is SGHKS and CDR2 is YYEKEE in the germline V gene (reference sequence). The V and J ends lost 3 bases and 0 bases respectively, with 22 bases between them. The CDR3 totals 19 residues. CDR3 region: CASSSGAGAGVLSGNTIYF. The CDR3 coding sequence is TGTGCCAGCAGCTCGGGGGCGGGGGCAGGGGTACTCTCTGGAAACACCATATATTTT.

The rearrangement links TRBV6-1 to TRBJ1-5, with D possibly matching TRBD1 (6 bases). Germline CDR1 reads MNHNS; CDR2 reads SASEGT. V was cut by 4 bases and J by 5 bases, with 12 bases left in between. CDR3 size: 14 residues. Here the CDR3 DNA reads TGTGCCAGCAGTGCTACAGGGTATGATCAGCCCCAGCATTTT. Translation gives CASSATGYDQPQHF.

The V gene is TRBV11-3, the J gene TRBJ2-5, with a tentative D call TRBD2 (6 bases). The CDR3 sequence is 12 residues long. CDR1 SGHNT and CDR2 YENEEA come from the germline V gene. V was cut by 11 bases and J by 4 bases, with 14 bases left in between. This CDR3 reads CASTLEGETQYF. CDR3 DNA sequence: TGTGCCTCGACTTTGGAGGGAGAGACCCAGTACTTC.

This clonotype was counted only a few times. J is TRBJ2-2 and V is TRBV5-8, with TRBD1 identical over 7 bases. The V and J ends lost 6 bases and 4 bases, in that order; junction bases with no gene match: 12. The CDR3 loop spans 16 amino acids. The germline CDR1 and CDR2 sequences are SGHTS and YDEGEE. In DNA, the CDR3 is TGTGCCAGCATCGACCCGGGACAGTTGAGCACCGGGGAGCTGTTTTTT. Translated, it gives CASIDPGQLSTGELFF.

DNA for the CDR3: TGCAGTGCTAGGCGAAGACTAGCGGGGGGACCGTATTCCCAAGAGACCCAGTACTTC. The encoded protein is CSARRRLAGGPYSQETQYF. The chain is built from TRBV20-1 and TRBJ2-5; 13 bases agree with TRBD2. There are 19 residues in the CDR3. The germline gives CDR1 DFQATT, CDR2 SNEGSKA (reference sequence). V trimming: 3 bases; J trimming: 1 base; junction bases outside the gene matches: 14.

The rearrangement links TRBV30 to TRBJ2-7, with TRBD2 as a possible D gene (5 bases). V dropped 3 bases and J dropped 4 bases, with 7 bases sitting between them. The CDR3 contains 11 residues. Looked up from germline, CDR1 is GTSNPN and CDR2 is SVGIG (reference sequence). This CDR3 is CAWSGDYEQYF. In nucleotides, the CDR3 is TGTGCCTGGAGCGGGGATTACGAGCAGTACTTC.

V and J are TRBV30 and TRBJ2-2, with a possible D match to TRBD1 (6 bases). Germline CDR1 and CDR2: GTSNPN and SVGIG (reference sequence). Trimming shortened V by 2 bases and J by 2 bases, and 9 bases separated the two germline ends. The CDR3 is 14 residues long. CDR3 loop: CAWSQGRNTGELFF. DNA of the CDR3: TGTGCCTGGAGTCAGGGGCGTAACACCGGGGAGCTGTTTTTT.